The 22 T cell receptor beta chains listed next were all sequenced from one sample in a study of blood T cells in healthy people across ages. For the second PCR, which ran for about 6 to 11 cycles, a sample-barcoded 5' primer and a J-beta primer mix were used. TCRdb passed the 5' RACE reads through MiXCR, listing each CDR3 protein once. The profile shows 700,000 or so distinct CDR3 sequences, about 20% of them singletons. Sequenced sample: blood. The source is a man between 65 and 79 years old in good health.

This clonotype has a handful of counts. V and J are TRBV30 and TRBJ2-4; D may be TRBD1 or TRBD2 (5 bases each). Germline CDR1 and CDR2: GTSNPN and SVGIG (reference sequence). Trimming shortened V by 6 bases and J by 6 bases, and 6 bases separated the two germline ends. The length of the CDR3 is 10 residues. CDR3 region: CACGTNIQYF. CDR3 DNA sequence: TGTGCCTGTGGGACAAACATTCAGTACTTC.

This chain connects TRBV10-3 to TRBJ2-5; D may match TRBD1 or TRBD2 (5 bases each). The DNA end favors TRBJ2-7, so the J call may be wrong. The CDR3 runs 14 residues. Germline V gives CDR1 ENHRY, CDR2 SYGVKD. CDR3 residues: CAISRDGDAYEQYF. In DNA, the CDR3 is TGTGCCATCAGTCGGGATGGGGACGCCTACGAGCAGTACTTC.

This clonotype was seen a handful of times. In DNA, the CDR3 is TGTGCCAGCAGTCGCATGCGGGCCTCTGGAAACACCATATATTTT. It yields the protein CASSRMRASGNTIYF. The chain carries TRBV3-1 and TRBJ1-3; D not certain. CDR1 is LGHDT, CDR2 YNNKEL, per germline (reference sequence). Trimming took off 6 bases at V and 0 bases at J, with 12 bases between the two ends. The CDR3 has 15 amino acids.

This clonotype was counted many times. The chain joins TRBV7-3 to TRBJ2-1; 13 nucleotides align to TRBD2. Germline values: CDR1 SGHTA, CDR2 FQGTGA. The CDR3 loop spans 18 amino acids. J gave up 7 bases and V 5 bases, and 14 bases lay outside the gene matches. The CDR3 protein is CASSRVGTSGNRGNEQFF. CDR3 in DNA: TGTGCCAGCAGCCGCGTAGGGACTAGCGGGAATCGGGGAAATGAGCAGTTCTTC.

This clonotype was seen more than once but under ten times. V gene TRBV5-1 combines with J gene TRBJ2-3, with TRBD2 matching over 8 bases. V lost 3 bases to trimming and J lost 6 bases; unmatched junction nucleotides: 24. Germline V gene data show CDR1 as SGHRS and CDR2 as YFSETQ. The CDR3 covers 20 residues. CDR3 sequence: CASSSRWSGRRGGTEDTQYF. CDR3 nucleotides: TGCGCCAGCAGCTCCCGGTGGAGCGGGAGAAGAGGAGGCACAGAGGATACGCAGTATTTT.

The DNA for the CDR3 is TGTGCCAGCAGTTTAAGACAGACACGGTCCAAGCAGTACTTC. Its translation is CASSLRQTRSKQYF. V gene TRBV12-3 or TRBV12-4 combines with J gene TRBJ2-5, with D possibly matching TRBD1 (5 bases). This CDR3 has 14 residues. Trimming removed 2 bases from V and 11 bases from J, with 18 bases in between.

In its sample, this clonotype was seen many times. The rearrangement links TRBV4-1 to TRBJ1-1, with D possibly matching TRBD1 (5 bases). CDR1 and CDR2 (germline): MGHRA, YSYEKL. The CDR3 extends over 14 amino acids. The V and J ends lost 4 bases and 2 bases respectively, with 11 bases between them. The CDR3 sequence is CASSLDSYNTEAFF. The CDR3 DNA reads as TGCGCCAGCAGCCTAGACAGCTATAACACTGAAGCTTTCTTT.

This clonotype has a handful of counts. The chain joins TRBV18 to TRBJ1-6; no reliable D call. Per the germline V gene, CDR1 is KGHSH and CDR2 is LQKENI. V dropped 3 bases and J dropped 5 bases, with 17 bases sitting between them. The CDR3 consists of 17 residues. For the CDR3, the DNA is TGTGCCAGCTCACCGACTTGGTTCCCCGGGGATAATTCACCCCTCCACTTT. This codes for CASSPTWFPGDNSPLHF. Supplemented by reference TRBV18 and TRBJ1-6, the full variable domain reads NAGVMQNPRHLVRRRGQEARLRCSPMKGHSHVYWYRQLPEEGLKFMVYLQKENIIDESGMPKERFSAEFPKEGPSILRIQQVVRGDSAAYFCASSPTWFPGDNSPLHFGNGTRLTVT.

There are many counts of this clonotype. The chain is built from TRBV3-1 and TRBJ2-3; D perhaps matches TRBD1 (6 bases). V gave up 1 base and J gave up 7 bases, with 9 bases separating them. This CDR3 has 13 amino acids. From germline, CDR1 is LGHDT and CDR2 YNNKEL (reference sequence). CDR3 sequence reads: CASSQAGENTQYF. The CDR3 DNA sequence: TGTGCCAGCAGCCAAGCAGGGGAAAATACGCAGTATTTT.

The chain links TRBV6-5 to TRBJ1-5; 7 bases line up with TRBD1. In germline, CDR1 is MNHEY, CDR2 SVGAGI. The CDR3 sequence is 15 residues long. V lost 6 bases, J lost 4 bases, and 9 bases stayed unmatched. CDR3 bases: TGTGCCAGCAGCCCCGCGGACAGGATTAATCAGCCCCAGCATTTT. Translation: CASSPADRINQPQHF.

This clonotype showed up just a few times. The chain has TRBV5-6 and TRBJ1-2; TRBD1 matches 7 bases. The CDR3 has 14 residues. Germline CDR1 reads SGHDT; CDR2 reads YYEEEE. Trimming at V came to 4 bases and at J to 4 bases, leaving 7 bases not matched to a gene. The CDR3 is CASSRQGGFYGYTF. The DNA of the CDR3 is TGTGCCAGCAGCCGACAGGGCGGCTTCTATGGCTACACCTTC.

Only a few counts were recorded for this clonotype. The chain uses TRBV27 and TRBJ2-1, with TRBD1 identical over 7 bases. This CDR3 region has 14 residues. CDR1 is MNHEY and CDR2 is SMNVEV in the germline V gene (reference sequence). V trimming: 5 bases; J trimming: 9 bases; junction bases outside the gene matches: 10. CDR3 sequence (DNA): TGTGCCAGCAGTCGCCACAGGGGAGACGGTGAGCAGTTCTTC. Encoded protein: CASSRHRGDGEQFF.

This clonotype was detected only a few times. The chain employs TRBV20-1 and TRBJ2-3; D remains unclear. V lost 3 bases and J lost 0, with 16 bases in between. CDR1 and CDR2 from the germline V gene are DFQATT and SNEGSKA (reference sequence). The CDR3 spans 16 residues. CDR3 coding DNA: TGCAGTGCTAGCAGCCTTCGGCGGACCAGCACAGATACGCAGTATTTT. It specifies CSASSLRRTSTDTQYF.

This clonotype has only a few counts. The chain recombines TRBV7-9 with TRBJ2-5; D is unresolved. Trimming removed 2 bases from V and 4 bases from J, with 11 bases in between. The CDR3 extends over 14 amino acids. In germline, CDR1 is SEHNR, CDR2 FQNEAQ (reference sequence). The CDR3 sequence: CASSLNPPRETQYF. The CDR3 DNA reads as TGTGCCAGCAGCTTAAACCCTCCGAGAGAGACCCAGTACTTC.

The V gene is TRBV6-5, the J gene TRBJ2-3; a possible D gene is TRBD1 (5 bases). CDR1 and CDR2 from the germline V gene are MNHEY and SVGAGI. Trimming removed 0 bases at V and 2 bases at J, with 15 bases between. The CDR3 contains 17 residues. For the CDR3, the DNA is TGTGCCAGCAGTTACTCCGGACCCGCCAGGGCCACAGATACGCAGTATTTT. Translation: CASSYSGPARATDTQYF.

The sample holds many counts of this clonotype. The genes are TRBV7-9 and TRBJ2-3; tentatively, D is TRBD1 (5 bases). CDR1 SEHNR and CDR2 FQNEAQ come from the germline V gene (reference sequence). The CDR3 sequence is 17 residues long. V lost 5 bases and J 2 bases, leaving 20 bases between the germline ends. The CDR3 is CASSPDSYPQFTDTQYF. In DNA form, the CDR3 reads TGTGCCAGCAGCCCTGACAGCTACCCTCAATTCACAGATACGCAGTATTTT.

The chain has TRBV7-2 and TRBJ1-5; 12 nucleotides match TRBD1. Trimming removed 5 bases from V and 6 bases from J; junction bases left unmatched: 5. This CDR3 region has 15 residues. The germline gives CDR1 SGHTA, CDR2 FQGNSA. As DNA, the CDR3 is TGTGCCAGCAGCACGGGACAGGGGGCTCGTCAGCCCCAGCATTTT. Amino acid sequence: CASSTGQGARQPQHF.

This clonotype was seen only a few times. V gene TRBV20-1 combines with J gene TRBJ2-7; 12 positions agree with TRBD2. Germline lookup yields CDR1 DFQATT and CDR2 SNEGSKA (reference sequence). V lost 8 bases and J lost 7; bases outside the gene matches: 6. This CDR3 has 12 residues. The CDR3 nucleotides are TGCAGTACAAGACTAGCGGGGGTGGAGCAGTACTTC. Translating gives CSTRLAGVEQYF.

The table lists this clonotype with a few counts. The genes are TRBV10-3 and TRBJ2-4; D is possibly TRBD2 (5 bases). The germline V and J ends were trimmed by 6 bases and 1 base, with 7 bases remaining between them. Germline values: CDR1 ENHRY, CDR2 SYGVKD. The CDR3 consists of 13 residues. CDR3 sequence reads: CAIRDSAKNIQYF. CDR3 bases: TGTGCCATCAGGGACTCTGCCAAAAACATTCAGTACTTC.

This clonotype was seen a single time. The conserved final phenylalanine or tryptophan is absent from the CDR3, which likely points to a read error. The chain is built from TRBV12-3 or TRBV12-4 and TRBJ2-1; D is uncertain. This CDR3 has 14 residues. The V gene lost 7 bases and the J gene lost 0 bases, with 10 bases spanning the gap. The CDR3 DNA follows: TGTGCCAGCACCTATATGAGCTCCTACAATGAGCAGTTCCTC. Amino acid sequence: CASTYMSSYNEQFL.

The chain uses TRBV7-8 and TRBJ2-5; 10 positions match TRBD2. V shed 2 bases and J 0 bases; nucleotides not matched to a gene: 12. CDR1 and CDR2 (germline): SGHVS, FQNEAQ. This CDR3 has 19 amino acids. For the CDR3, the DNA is TGTGCCAGCAGCTTATCCCTAGCGGGGGCTGTAGGGGACCAAGAGACCCAGTACTTC. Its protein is CASSLSLAGAVGDQETQYF.

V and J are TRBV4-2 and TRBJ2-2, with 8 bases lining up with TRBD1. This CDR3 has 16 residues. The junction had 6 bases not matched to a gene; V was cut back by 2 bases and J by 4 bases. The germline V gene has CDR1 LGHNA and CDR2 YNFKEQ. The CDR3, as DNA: TGTGCCAGCAGCCAATTTGACAGGGGAACCACCGGGGAGCTGTTTTTT. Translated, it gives CASSQFDRGTTGELFF.